This T cell receptor (beta chain) was identified in a study of early T cells in non-severe SARS-CoV-2 infection. Across the study: Chains were not paired, and sequencing was done on bulk RNA from unsorted whole blood.

The CDR3 length is 11 residues. In germline, CDR1 is GTSNPN, CDR2 SVGIG (reference sequence). V dropped 0 bases and J dropped 5 bases, with 4 bases sitting between them. Study-level points and caveats: A preference for anti-spike CD8 responses marked VDJdb matching, which missed private and CD4 specificities.

Attached unique molecular identifiers marked individual cDNA molecules. Via MiXCR, TCRdb re-called the 5' RACE reads, giving one row per CDR3 protein. The table shows 35,000 to 45,000 distinct CDR3 sequences, with 5% to 6.5% occurring only once. In this sample, this clonotype turned up many times. Antigen unknown. Sequencing input: whole blood. The rearrangement links TRBV30 to TRBJ1-2; D uncertain. The origin of this receptor is an adult who was a healthcare worker with PCR-confirmed SARS-CoV-2 infection or an uninfected control (not recorded which). The CDR3 reads CAWSVGYGYTF. DNA for the CDR3: TGTGCCTGGAGTGTTGGGTATGGCTACACCTTC.